This T cell receptor (beta chain) was captured by sequencing in a study of shared clonotypes between healthy human individuals. TCRdb keeps only in-frame clones here, not all; method: immunoSEQ multiplex PCR. In the table there are about 600,000 clones, 97% of which are singletons. The CDR3 is made up of 14 amino acids. Germline-derived CDR1 and CDR2 are SEHNR and FQNEAQ (reference sequence). J was trimmed by 2 bases and V by 5 bases; bases with no gene match: 6. This chain connects TRBV7-9 to TRBJ2-7; 7 nucleotides agree with TRBD1. The receptor comes from a woman in her twenties or thirties in good health. The specimen sequenced was naive CD4+ T cells sorted from blood. Indicated subset: CD45RA+ positively selected. CDR3: CASSLRDRPYEQYF. CDR3 DNA: TGTGCCAGCAGCCTCCGGGACAGACCCTACGAGCAGTACTTC.